The entry below describes one TCR beta chain. Its target is unknown. The data derive from a study of cytomegalovirus exposure and HLA in healthy donors. Overall study results and limits: In an earlier analysis, about 87% or about 30%: the productive usage of most TCR beta V segments. There were a few CMV-associated chains whose specificity for CMV antigens was confirmed in vitro. The authors considered a cluster of highly shared sequence variants likely to be a sequencing artifact. A missense variant in DCLRE1C was later tied to TCR beta V- and J-gene trimming.

From germline, CDR1 is SQVTM and CDR2 ANQGSEA. This CDR3 spans 13 amino acids. V gave up 7 bases and J gave up 4 bases; unmatched junction bases: 9. A multiplex PCR was run with 60 Vbeta primers and 13 Jbeta primers. Measured with immunoSEQ multiplex PCR; TCRdb has only the in-frame clones, and not every one. The data contain about 130,000 clones, 75% to 85% of them singletons. The V call is TRBV29-1, the J call TRBJ1-2; 7 bases line up with TRBD1. Sequencing was done on a sample of PBMCs. The sequence came from a man under 40 in good health and CMV-seronegative. The DNA of the CDR3 is TGCAGCGCCGGCAGCCGGGACAGCTATGGCTACACCTTC. Protein product: CSAGSRDSYGYTF.